This is a list of T cell receptor beta chains from one sample in a study of cytomegalovirus exposure and HLA in healthy donors. Profiling relied on immunoSEQ multiplex PCR, and the TCRdb table lists in-frame clones only, not all of them. This sample yields some 110,000 clones, of which approximately 70% are seen a single time; roughly 0.82% belongs to the top ten. Sequencing was performed on PBMCs. The receptors originated from a woman between 25 and 40 years old in good health and CMV-seronegative. Both conserved end residues are part of each CDR3. D genes are given only for firm matches. The size field is filled for only some rows; it gives once, few, many or a size class.

TRBD1	NA	TRBV6-1	TRBJ1-2	TGTGCCAGCAGTGACGGACAGGGGAGGGACTATGGCTACACCTTC	CASSDGQGRDYGYTF
TRBD1	NA	TRBV6-5	TRBJ2-1	TGTGCCAGCAGTGACGACAGGGGTGAGCAGTTCTTC	CASSDDRGEQFF
NA	NA	TRBV27	TRBJ1-2	TGTGCCAGCAGTGCCGCCGGACAGCACTATGGCTACACCTTC	CASSAAGQHYGYTF
TRBD1	once	TRBV30	TRBJ1-4	TGTGCCTGGGGGAGGAGGGGACAGGGGGCATTTAAACTGTTTTTT	CAWGRRGQGAFKLFF
NA	NA	TRBV30	TRBJ1-2	TGTGCCTGGCTTTTATACCCGGACACCAGAACAGACTATGGCTACACCTTC	CAWLLYPDTRTDYGYTF
NA	NA	TRBV5-6	TRBJ1-1	TGTGCCAGCAGCTTGGCACCAGGGCTGAACACTGAAGCTTTCTTT	CASSLAPGLNTEAFF
TRBD2	NA	TRBV4-2	TRBJ2-2	TGTGCCAGCAGCCCTAAACCGCGGGGGGGCGCGAACACCGGGGAGCTGTTTTTT	CASSPKPRGGANTGELFF
NA	NA	TRBV5-4	TRBJ2-7	TGTGCCAGCAGCTTGGAAGGGACAAGGTCCCACGAGCAGTACTTC	CASSLEGTRSHEQYF
TRBD1	NA	TRBV18	TRBJ1-2	TGTGCCAGCTCACCAATGGCGGGACAGGGAAATGGCTACACCTTC	CASSPMAGQGNGYTF
NA	NA	TRBV5-1	TRBJ1-4	TGCGCCAGCAGCTTGTCGCCCGCTATTAATGAAAAACTGTTTTTT	CASSLSPAINEKLFF
NA	NA	TRBV6-5	TRBJ1-6	TGTGCCAGCAGTTCCTGGCGGAATAATTCACCCCTCCACTTT	CASSSWRNNSPLHF
NA	once	TRBV29-1	TRBJ1-2	TGCAGCGTTCCAAAGTCAACAGGGATCGGCGGCTACACCTTC	CSVPKSTGIGGYTF
NA	NA	TRBV6-5	TRBJ1-3	TGTGCCAGCAGTTACTACCTGAGCTCTGGAAACACCATATATTTT	CASSYYLSSGNTIYF
NA	NA	TRBV6-4	TRBJ1-5	TGTGCCAGCAGTGACTCAGGGGGAGATCAGCCCCAGCATTTT	CASSDSGGDQPQHF
NA	NA	TRBV5-1	TRBJ2-1	TGCGCCAGCAGACCCAACAGGAACACGGCCAATGAGCAGTTCTTC	CASRPNRNTANEQFF
TRBD1	NA	TRBV12-5	TRBJ2-7	TGTGCTAGTGGTTCAGGGGGACGGGACGAGCAGTACTTC	CASGSGGRDEQYF
NA	NA	TRBV29-1	TRBJ1-2	TGCAGCGTTGAAGACGTCCAGGGCAACTATGGCCACACCTTC	CSVEDVQGNYGHTF
NA	NA	TRBV9	TRBJ1-1	TGTGCCAGCAGCGTAAATCGGGGTAACACTGAAGCTTTCTTT	CASSVNRGNTEAFF
NA	NA	TRBV6-5	TRBJ2-7	TGTGCCAGCAGTTCCGCGGTCGAGCAGTACTTC	CASSSAVEQYF
NA	NA	TRBV6-5	TRBJ1-2	TGTGCCAGCAGTTACTCGCCGGGTTGGGATGGCTACACCTTC	CASSYSPGWDGYTF
NA	NA	TRBV29-1	TRBJ1-5	TGCAGCGCCCTCGGGACATACGGCCAGCCCCAGCATTTT	CSALGTYGQPQHF
NA	NA	TRBV5-1	TRBJ1-3	TGCGCCAGCAGCTCCAACTCAGGTGGGCTCTCTGGAAACACCATATATTTT	CASSSNSGGLSGNTIYF
NA	NA	TRBV5-1	TRBJ2-3	TGCGCCAGCACCCTAACGGGGGGGACAGTTTCTGATACGCAGTATTTT	CASTLTGGTVSDTQYF
NA	NA	TRBV30	TRBJ2-5	TGTGCCTGGAGTGTGGCCGAGGGAGAGACCCAGTACTTC	CAWSVAEGETQYF
NA	few	TRBV5-1	TRBJ1-1	TGCGCCAGCAGCTTGGCCGAGCCTGAAGCTTTCTTT	CASSLAEPEAFF
TRBD1	NA	TRBV5-6	TRBJ2-3	TGTGCCAGCAGCTTAACAGGGGTTGCTGCCACAGATACGCAGTATTTT	CASSLTGVAATDTQYF
TRBD1	NA	TRBV19	TRBJ2-1	TGTGCCAGTAGTCAGACAGGGAATAGTAATGAGCAGTTCTTC	CASSQTGNSNEQFF
TRBD1	NA	TRBV6-5	TRBJ1-5	TGTGCCAGCAGTCCCGGGACAGGGGAGCCCCAGCATTTT	CASSPGTGEPQHF
TRBD1	NA	TRBV7-6	TRBJ1-2	TGTGCCAGCAGCCCCTCCCCCGGGACAGGTGGTGGCTACACCTTC	CASSPSPGTGGGYTF
NA	NA	TRBV7-9	TRBJ1-2	TGTGCCAGCAGCTTATCTTCCGACGGGATATATGGCTACACCTTC	CASSLSSDGIYGYTF
NA	NA	TRBV4-3	TRBJ1-2	TGCGCCAGCAGCCCCGATGGCGGGTATGGCTACACCTTC	CASSPDGGYGYTF
NA	NA	TRBV19	TRBJ2-7	TGTGCCAGTAGTATAGATGTCGGCTACGAGCAGTACTTC	CASSIDVGYEQYF
NA	NA	TRBV6-4	TRBJ1-2	TGTGCCAGCAGTGCCCATCAGTCCCGGGCTAACTATGGCTACACCTTC	CASSAHQSRANYGYTF
TRBD2	NA	TRBV7-9	TRBJ2-5	TGTGCCAGCAGCCCCCATCCTAGCGGGGGGTTACAAGAGACCCAGTACTTC	CASSPHPSGGLQETQYF
NA	NA	TRBV29-1	TRBJ1-1	TGCAGCGCGGAGGCACAGGGTGAAGCTTTCTTT	CSAEAQGEAFF
TRBD2	NA	TRBV7-9	TRBJ2-5	TGTGCCAGCAGCCCCCGACTAGCGGGAGAGACCCAGTACTTC	CASSPRLAGETQYF
NA	NA	TRBV9	TRBJ1-2	TGTGCCAGCAGCGGGGGAGGTCATGGCTACACCTTC	CASSGGGHGYTF
TRBD2	NA	TRBV7-6	TRBJ2-7	TGTGCCAGCAGCTTAGACGGGCGCGGGGGGCCCGAGCAGTACTTC	CASSLDGRGGPEQYF
TRBD2	few	TRBV19	TRBJ2-5	TGTGCCAGTAGTCCCTCAGCGGGAGGAATCCAGTACTTC	CASSPSAGGIQYF
NA	NA	TRBV12-5	TRBJ1-3	TGTGCTAGTGGTTTGGGACAGTTGCTCTCTGGAAACACCATATATTTT	CASGLGQLLSGNTIYF
NA	NA	TRBV5-1	TRBJ1-1	TGCGCCAGCAGCTTGGAGCCAGGGGATGGCACTGAAGCTTTCTTT	CASSLEPGDGTEAFF
TRBD2	NA	TRBV6-4	TRBJ2-5	TGTGCCAGCAGTGAGGGACTAGCCGGGCGAGAGACCCAGTACTTC	CASSEGLAGRETQYF
TRBD2	once	TRBV5-4	TRBJ2-7	TGTGCCAGCAGCCTGTCCGGGACTAGCGGGATGGGCAACGAGCAGTACTTC	CASSLSGTSGMGNEQYF
TRBD2	NA	TRBV5-1	TRBJ2-1	TGCGCCAGCAGCTCTAGCGGGACCTCCTACAATGAGCAGTTCTTC	CASSSSGTSYNEQFF
TRBD1	NA	TRBV2	TRBJ2-2	TGTGCCAGCACTCGCCAGGGGGCTAACACCGGGGAGCTGTTTTTT	CASTRQGANTGELFF
NA	NA	TRBV6-5	TRBJ1-5	TGTGCCAGCAGTCGCGGGTCGGCTCAGCCCCAGCATTTT	CASSRGSAQPQHF
TRBD1	NA	TRBV4-3	TRBJ1-5	TGCGCCAGCAGCCCGGACAGGGGAGATCAGCCCCAGCATTTT	CASSPDRGDQPQHF
NA	NA	TRBV25-1	TRBJ1-2	TGTGCCAGCAGTGGTTGGGAGGGAACAAATAACTATGGCTACACCTTC	CASSGWEGTNNYGYTF
TRBD1	NA	TRBV6-6	TRBJ1-2	TGTGCCAGCAGTCAAGACAGGGTATTGCTAGCCACCTTC	CASSQDRVLLATF
TRBD1	NA	TRBV7-9	TRBJ2-7	TGTGCCAGCGTCCCAGCCAGGGGGCGATGGTACGAGCAGTACTTC	CASVPARGRWYEQYF